The present TCR beta chain was sequenced within a study of blood T cell repertoires in COVID-19. Looking at the study overall: The analysed material was cDNA or gDNA that came from T cells, B-cell-depleted T cells, or PBMCs.

Per the authors' pipeline: Estimation of nucleated cell counts relied on the amplification of reference gene primers. TCRdb keeps only in-frame clones here, not all; method: immunoSEQ multiplex PCR. V, J and clone size are those of that table, while D and trimming were read from the DNA. The data show about 220,000 clones, 80% to 85% seen once. This CDR3 has 12 residues. The germline V gene encodes CDR1 LGHNA and CDR2 YNFKEQ. Unmatched junction bases numbered 8, after V lost 5 bases and J lost 11 bases. The source material was peripheral blood. The sequence was obtained from a woman aged 60-75 years with acute or convalescent COVID-19. The V call is TRBV4-2, the J call TRBJ2-7, with TRBD1 identical over 8 bases. The CDR3 loop reads CASSTRTGLKYF. The CDR3 DNA reads as TGTGCCAGCAGCACTCGGACAGGGCTGAAGTACTTC.